This T cell receptor (beta chain) emerged from a study of response to subunit inactivated influenza vaccine. TCRdb fed the RT-PCR reads into MiXCR, producing one record per CDR3 protein. In the table there are 550,000 to 600,000 distinct CDR3 sequences, approximately 10% of which are singletons. This clonotype was picked up a small number of times. This clonotype was sampled from a man between 50 and 59 years old who received an inactivated influenza vaccine. Sequencing used PBMCs from blood, obtained on the day of vaccination.

This CDR3 reads CSASRGLDATNEKLFF. In nucleotides, the CDR3 is TGCAGTGCTAGCAGGGGCCTCGATGCAACTAATGAAAAACTGTTTTTT. The genes are TRBV20-1 and TRBJ1-4, with D possibly TRBD1 on 6 matching bases. V gave up 3 bases and J gave up 0 bases, with 14 bases separating them. The CDR3 loop spans 16 amino acids. Germline V gene lookup returns CDR1 DFQATT and CDR2 SNEGSKA (reference sequence).